The 18 T cell receptor beta chains listed next were all sequenced from one sample in a study of blood T cell repertoires in COVID-19. Generated by immunoSEQ multiplex PCR, the TCRdb table keeps only in-frame clones and is missing some. Of around 250,000 clones detected, around four fifths appear once; the ten largest clones hold about 5%. The sequencing input was peripheral blood. These receptors were obtained from a man in his fifties or sixties who had recovered from COVID-19.

The gene calls are TRBV18 and TRBJ1-1; weak D call: TRBD1 (6 bases). CDR1 is KGHSH, CDR2 LQKENI, per germline. There are 15 residues in the CDR3. V was shortened by 5 bases and J by 3 bases, with 16 bases between the two germline ends. CDR3 sequence (DNA): TGTGCCAGCTCATGGGGGCTTAGTAGTTACACTGAAGCTTTCTTT. It is translated as CASSWGLSSYTEAFF.

This rearrangement joins TRBV13 to TRBJ2-3; 8 bases line up with TRBD2. CDR3 length: 14 amino acids. J lost 4 bases, V lost 7 bases, and 7 bases had no gene match. Germline V gene data show CDR1 as PRHDT and CDR2 as FYEKMQ (reference sequence). CDR3 nucleotides: TGTGCCAGCAAACCAGCGGGAGATCCAGATACGCAGTATTTT. It specifies CASKPAGDPDTQYF.

This clone has just a few counts. V and J are TRBV27 and TRBJ2-1, with TRBD2 identical over 12 bases. The CDR3 consists of 17 residues. Germline V gene lookup returns CDR1 MNHEY and CDR2 SMNVEV (reference sequence). V shed 7 bases and J 2 bases; nucleotides not matched to a gene: 9. Written as DNA, the CDR3 is TGTGCCAGCAAAGCTAGCGGGAGGGCCCCTACCTACAATGAGCAGTTCTTC. Its protein product is CASKASGRAPTYNEQFF.

This clone has only a few counts. This chain links TRBV5-4 with TRBJ2-1; TRBD2 agrees at 13 bases. This CDR3 is 19 amino acids long. J lost 7 bases, V lost 2 bases, and 15 bases had no gene match. Germline CDR1 is SGHNT and CDR2 is YYREEE (reference sequence). In DNA form, the CDR3 reads TGTGCCAGCAGCTTACTTAGGGGACTAGCGGGACAATTGGGGAATGAGCAGTTCTTC. It translates to CASSLLRGLAGQLGNEQFF.

CDR3 amino acids: CASSRTVANEKLFF. Here the CDR3 DNA reads TGTGCCAGCAGCCGGACAGTAGCTAATGAAAAACTGTTTTTT. The chain couples TRBV9 to TRBJ1-4, with a tentative D call TRBD1 (6 bases). The CDR3 runs 14 residues. V shed 4 bases and J shed 3 bases, with 10 bases lying between them. Germline CDR1 reads SGDLS; CDR2 reads YYNGEE.

The rearrangement uses TRBV30 and TRBJ2-1; TRBD2 aligns across 7 bases. This CDR3 contains 16 residues. V lost 1 base and J lost 2; bases outside the gene matches: 8. Germline lookup yields CDR1 GTSNPN and CDR2 SVGIG (reference sequence). The CDR3 region has the DNA TGTGCCTGGAGTGGAATACTAGCGCGTACCTACAATGAGCAGTTCTTC. This sequence encodes CAWSGILARTYNEQFF.

V and J are TRBV19 and TRBJ2-1; tentatively, D is TRBD1 (7 bases). Trimming stripped 5 bases from V and 2 bases from J, with 16 bases between. From germline, CDR1 is LNHDA and CDR2 SQIVND (reference sequence). This CDR3 is 16 amino acids long. The CDR3 region is CASSRMTRGPYNEQFF. The CDR3 DNA sequence: TGTGCCAGTAGTCGTATGACTAGGGGGCCCTACAATGAGCAGTTCTTC. The complete variable domain, with remaining parts taken from reference TRBV19 and TRBJ2-1, reads DGGITQSPKYLFRKEGQNVTLSCEQNLNHDAMYWYRQDPGQGLRLIYYSQIVNDFQKGDIAEGYSVSREKKESFPLTVTSAQKNPTAFYLCASSRMTRGPYNEQFFGPGTRLTVL.

This rearrangement joins TRBV3-1 (or the pseudogene TRBV3-2) to TRBJ2-1, with a tentative D call TRBD2 (7 bases). Germline V gives CDR1 LGHDT, CDR2 YNNKEL (reference sequence). Trimming pared 1 base from V and 9 bases from J, leaving 16 bases between. This CDR3 spans 15 amino acids. CDR3 residues: CASSQAVGGASEQFF. CDR3 DNA sequence: TGTGCCAGCAGCCAAGCGGTTGGGGGGGCGAGTGAGCAGTTCTTC.

The rearrangement links TRBV2 to TRBJ1-5; 7 bases fit TRBD1. Losses at the gene ends were 7 bases for V and 1 base for J; bases not matched to a gene: 4. The CDR3 is made up of 14 amino acids. CDR1 is SNHLY, CDR2 FYNNEI, per germline. The CDR3 bases are TGTGCCAGCAAACCGACAGGGAGCAATCAGCCCCAGCATTTT. Amino acids: CASKPTGSNQPQHF.

In this sample, this clone turned up once. The V call is TRBV6-5, the J call TRBJ1-5, with D unresolved. The CDR3 covers 12 residues. CDR1 is MNHEY and CDR2 is SVGAGI in the germline V gene. Trimming took off 8 bases at V and 5 bases at J, with 10 bases between the two ends. CDR3 amino acids: CASGEGDQPQHF. In DNA form, the CDR3 reads TGTGCCAGCGGGGAGGGCGATCAGCCCCAGCATTTT.

The rearrangement uses TRBV11-2 and TRBJ1-5; maybe TRBD1 (6 bases). The CDR3 contains 13 residues. Germline V lookup: CDR1 SGHAT, CDR2 FQNNGV. Trimming left V 6 bases short and J 6 bases short, with 12 bases between. The CDR3, as DNA: TGTGCCAGCAGTCTCAACAGGGCTCAGCCCCAGCATTTT. Translation gives CASSLNRAQPQHF.

For this clone: It is likely a read error, because the conserved phenylalanine at the end of the CDR3 is missing. V usage is TRBV13 and J usage is TRBJ2-7, with a tentative D call TRBD2 (6 bases). Germline CDR1 is PRHDT and CDR2 is FYEKMQ (reference sequence). This CDR3 has 14 residues. Between the trimmed V and J ends, which lost 0 bases and 7 bases, there was a span of 13 bases. CDR3 sequence (DNA): TGTGCCAGCAGCTTAGGCCGGGCGGGGCTTGAGCAGTACCTC. Residues: CASSLGRAGLEQYL.

The CDR3 DNA reads TGTGCCAGTAGTATGCGGTCAGGGGGCGGTACCGGGGAGCTGTTTTTT. Translated, it gives CASSMRSGGGTGELFF. The V and J genes are TRBV19 and TRBJ2-2; TRBD1 matches at 8 bases. Trimming removed 3 bases from V and 5 bases from J; junction bases left unmatched: 8. Germline CDR1 LNHDA, CDR2 SQIVND (reference sequence). The CDR3 runs to 16 residues. The whole variable domain, filled in from reference TRBV19 and TRBJ2-2, reads DGGITQSPKYLFRKEGQNVTLSCEQNLNHDAMYWYRQDPGQGLRLIYYSQIVNDFQKGDIAEGYSVSREKKESFPLTVTSAQKNPTAFYLCASSMRSGGGTGELFFGEGSRLTVL.

There are a few counts of this clone. V usage is TRBV28 and J usage is TRBJ2-7; D perhaps matches TRBD1 (6 bases). Germline CDR1 MDHEN, CDR2 SYDVKM. CDR3 length equals 13 residues. The V and J ends lost 3 bases and 3 bases respectively, with 9 bases between them. The CDR3 nucleotides are TGTGCCAGCAGTTTTCAGGGGAGCTACGAGCAGTACTTC. Residues: CASSFQGSYEQYF.

This chain connects TRBV6-5 to TRBJ2-3; 11 bases agree with TRBD2. Germline CDR1 and CDR2: MNHEY and SVGAGI. The CDR3 loop spans 16 amino acids. After removal of 2 bases from V and 0 bases from J, the junction contained 1 base not matched to a gene. The CDR3 bases are TGTGCCAGCAGTTACGCTAGCGGGAGGAGCACAGATACGCAGTATTTT. Its translation: CASSYASGRSTDTQYF.

This chain connects TRBV7-8 to TRBJ2-1; 11 positions agree with TRBD1. The ends lost 4 bases at V and 9 bases at J; junction bases unmatched: 11. The CDR3 covers 16 residues. Germline V gene data show CDR1 as SGHVS and CDR2 as FQNEAQ. CDR3 in DNA: TGTGCCAGCAGCTCCCGCGGGGACAGGGGGTTAGGTGAGCAGTTCTTC. As protein: CASSSRGDRGLGEQFF.

The chain has TRBV6-5 and TRBJ2-7; 11 bases line up with TRBD2. The J segment lost 3 bases and the V segment lost 5 bases, leaving 6 bases of the junction unmatched. The CDR3 has 15 residues. CDR1 is MNHEY and CDR2 is SVGAGI in the germline V gene. The DNA for the CDR3 is TGTGCCAGCAGTCCCCGACTAGCGGGGCTCTACGAGCAGTACTTC. Protein sequence: CASSPRLAGLYEQYF.

The genes are TRBV7-8 and TRBJ1-5, with 8 bases lining up with TRBD1. The CDR3 is 16 amino acids. CDR1 and CDR2 (germline): SGHVS, FQNEAQ. Trimming cost V 0 bases and J 5 bases; bases outside gene matches: 6. In nucleotides, the CDR3 is TGTGCCAGCAGCTTAGCGCCCCAGGGGGCCTATCAGCCCCAGCATTTT. Its translation is CASSLAPQGAYQPQHF. The full variable domain, its missing parts supplied by reference TRBV7-8 and TRBJ1-5, is GAGVSQSPRYKVAKRGQDVALRCDPISGHVSLFWYQQALGQGPEFLTYFQNEAQLDKSGLPSDRFFAERPEGSVSTLKIQRTQQEDSAVYLCASSLAPQGAYQPQHFGDGTRLSIL.